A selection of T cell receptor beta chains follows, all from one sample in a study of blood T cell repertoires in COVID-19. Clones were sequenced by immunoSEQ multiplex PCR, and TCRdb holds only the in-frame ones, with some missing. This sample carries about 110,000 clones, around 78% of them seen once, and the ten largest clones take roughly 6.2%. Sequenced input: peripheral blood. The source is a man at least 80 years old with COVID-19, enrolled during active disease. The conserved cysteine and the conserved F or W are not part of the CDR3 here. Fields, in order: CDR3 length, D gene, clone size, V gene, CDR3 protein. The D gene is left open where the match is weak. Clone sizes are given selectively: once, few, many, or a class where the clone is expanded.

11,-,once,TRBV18,ASSRGRQETQY
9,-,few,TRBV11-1,ASTEIDTQY
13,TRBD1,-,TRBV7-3,ASSPQGLGTDTQY
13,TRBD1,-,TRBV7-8,ASSLGAGGLNEQF
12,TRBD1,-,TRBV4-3,ASSHSDREAEAF
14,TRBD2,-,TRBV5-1,ASSSGLADSTDTQY
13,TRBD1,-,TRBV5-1,ASSPGTGYTGELF
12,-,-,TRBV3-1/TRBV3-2,ASSHNSPTGELF
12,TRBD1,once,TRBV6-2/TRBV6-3,ASSQTTGRQPQH
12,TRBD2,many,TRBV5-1,ASSLGSGRETQY
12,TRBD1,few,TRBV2,ASVGQISNQPQH
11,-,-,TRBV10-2,ASSVTETQPQH
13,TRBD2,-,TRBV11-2,ASSWGLAEGYEQY
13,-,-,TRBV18,ASSPQGDPGNTIY
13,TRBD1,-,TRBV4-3,ASSQVTQGDYGYT
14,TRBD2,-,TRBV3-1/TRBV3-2,ASSRLAGGPTGELF
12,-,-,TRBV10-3,AISESTGQETQY
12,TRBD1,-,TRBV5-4,ASSRNRGEAEAF
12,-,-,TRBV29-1,SVPRSTGANVLT
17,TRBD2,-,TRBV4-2,ASSQERGGLAGARDEQY
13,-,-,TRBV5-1,ASSYTGINTGELF
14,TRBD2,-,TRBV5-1,ASSLAGTSGMDTQY
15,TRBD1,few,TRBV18,ASSLNTGAVGPEKLF
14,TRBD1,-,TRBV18,ASSLGQATSGNTIY
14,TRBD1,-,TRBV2,ASNGGWTGGIQTQY
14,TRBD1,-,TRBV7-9,ASSLSGSGQGEGYT
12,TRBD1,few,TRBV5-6,ASSEKTGGGPQH
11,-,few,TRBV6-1,ASSEQGRETQY
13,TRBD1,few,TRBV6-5,ASSRQGGSNQPQH
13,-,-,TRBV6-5,ASIRLTGDNSPLH
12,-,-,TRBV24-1,ATRRRRFDQPQH
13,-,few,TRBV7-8,ASSPSGDWGYEQY
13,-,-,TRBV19,ASTDSTGAGYGYT
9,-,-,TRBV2,ASSVAYEQY
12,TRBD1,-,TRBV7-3,ASSLTGGRTEAF
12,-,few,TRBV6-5,ASRMDSSGSPLH
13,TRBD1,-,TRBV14,ASSQPTGANTEAF
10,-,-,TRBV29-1,SVEDLPNEQF
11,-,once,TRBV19,ASRGPAQETQY
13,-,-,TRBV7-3,ASSFSMRSYNEQF
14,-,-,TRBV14,ASSQDKTGPMETQY
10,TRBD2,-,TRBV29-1,SVSRGSNEQF
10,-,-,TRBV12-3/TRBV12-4,ASSSGVGGYT
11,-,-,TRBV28,ASSLWVSPEAF
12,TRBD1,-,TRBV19,ASSTDRAKTEAF
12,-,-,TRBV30,AWRGGGGSYEQY
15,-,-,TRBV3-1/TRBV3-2,ASSQMGTSYTNTEAF
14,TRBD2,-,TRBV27,ASSPTSGSRTDTQY
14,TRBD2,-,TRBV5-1,ASSFTSGSSYNEQF
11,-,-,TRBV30,AWSYPGTQPQH
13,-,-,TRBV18,ASSPQTGSDSPLH
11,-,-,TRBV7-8,ASSLLGTYEQY
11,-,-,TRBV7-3,ASSLETSDTQY
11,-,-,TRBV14,ASSQEINYGYT
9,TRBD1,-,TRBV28,ASSLGQGFF
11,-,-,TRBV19,ASSSGIRKTQY
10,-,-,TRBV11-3,ASSPGGDEQF
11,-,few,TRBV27,ASSRQYQETQY
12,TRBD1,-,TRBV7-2,ASSLVQGAREQY
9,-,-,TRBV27,ASSPPEEQY